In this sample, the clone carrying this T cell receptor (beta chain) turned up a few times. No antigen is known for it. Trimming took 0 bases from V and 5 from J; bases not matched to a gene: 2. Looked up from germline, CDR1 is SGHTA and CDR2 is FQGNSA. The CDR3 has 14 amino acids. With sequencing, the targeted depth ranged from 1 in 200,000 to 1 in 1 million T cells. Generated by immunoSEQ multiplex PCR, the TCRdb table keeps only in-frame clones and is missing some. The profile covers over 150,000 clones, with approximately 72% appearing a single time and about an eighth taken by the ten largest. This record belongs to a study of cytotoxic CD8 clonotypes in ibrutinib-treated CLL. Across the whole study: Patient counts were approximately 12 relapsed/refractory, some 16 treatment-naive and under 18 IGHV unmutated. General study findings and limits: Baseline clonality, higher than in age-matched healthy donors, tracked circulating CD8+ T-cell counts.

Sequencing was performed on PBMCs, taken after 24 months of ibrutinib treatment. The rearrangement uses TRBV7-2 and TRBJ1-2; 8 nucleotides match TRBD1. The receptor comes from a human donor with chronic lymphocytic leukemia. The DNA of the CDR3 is TGTGCCAGCAGCTTAGCGCGACAGGGGTATGGCTACACCTTC. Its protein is CASSLARQGYGYTF. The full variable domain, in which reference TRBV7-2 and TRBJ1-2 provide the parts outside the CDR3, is GAGVSQSPSNKVTEKGKDVELRCDPISGHTALYWYRQSLGQGLEFLIYFQGNSAPDKSGLPSDRFSAERTGGSVSTLTIQRTQQEDSAVYLCASSLARQGYGYTFGSGTRLTVV.